Listed below are T cell receptor beta chains from one sample, sequenced in a study of cytomegalovirus exposure and HLA in healthy donors. Here immunoSEQ multiplex PCR was the method, and the copy in TCRdb shows in-frame clones only, minus some. The repertoire holds roughly 150,000 clones, 60% to 80% seen once, with roughly 12% in the top ten. Sequenced sample: PBMCs. The source is a man aged 18 to 29 in good health and CMV-seropositive. CDR3s include the opening cysteine and the closing phenylalanine or tryptophan. The order of the fields is clone size, V gene, J gene, D gene, CDR3 DNA, CDR3 protein. D genes are given only for firm matches. Size tells how often a clone was seen (once, few, many) or the class of an expanded clone, and some rows leave it out.

clone_size: few; v_call: TRBV12-5; j_call: TRBJ1-2; d_call: NA; cdr3_nt: TGTGCTAGTGGTGACAGTGAGGCTAACTATGGCTACACCTTC; cdr3_aa: CASGDSEANYGYTF
clone_size: few; v_call: TRBV5-1; j_call: TRBJ2-6; d_call: NA; cdr3_nt: TGCGCCAGCAGTATGGGGACAACCTCTGGGGCCAACGTCCTGACTTTC; cdr3_aa: CASSMGTTSGANVLTF
clone_size: NA; v_call: TRBV5-1; j_call: TRBJ1-1; d_call: TRBD1; cdr3_nt: TGCGCCAGCAGCTTTCAGGGGGGGAACACTGAAGCTTTCTTT; cdr3_aa: CASSFQGGNTEAFF
clone_size: few; v_call: TRBV6-1; j_call: TRBJ2-7; d_call: TRBD1; cdr3_nt: TGTGCCACCGCGCGACAGGGAGCCGACGAGCAGTACTTC; cdr3_aa: CATARQGADEQYF
clone_size: NA; v_call: TRBV28; j_call: TRBJ1-5; d_call: NA; cdr3_nt: TGTGCCAGCAGCACATGGATGGGCGGCAATCAGCCCCAGCATTTT; cdr3_aa: CASSTWMGGNQPQHF
clone_size: NA; v_call: TRBV19; j_call: TRBJ1-1; d_call: NA; cdr3_nt: TGTGCCAGTAGGGGAGACAGGAGGAACACTGAAGCTTTCTTT; cdr3_aa: CASRGDRRNTEAFF
clone_size: NA; v_call: TRBV6-5; j_call: TRBJ2-7; d_call: TRBD2; cdr3_nt: TGTGCCAGCAGTTTAGGAGACACTAGCGGACCCTACGAGCAGTACTTC; cdr3_aa: CASSLGDTSGPYEQYF
clone_size: NA; v_call: TRBV6-1; j_call: TRBJ2-7; d_call: NA; cdr3_nt: TGTGCCAGCAGTGTGGCGGGACGCAGAGTTTTGAACGAGCAGTACTTC; cdr3_aa: CASSVAGRRVLNEQYF
clone_size: NA; v_call: TRBV28; j_call: TRBJ2-1; d_call: TRBD2; cdr3_nt: TGTGCCAGCATCCGGCCCAGCGGGAGGGCCAGGGGGCAGTTCTTC; cdr3_aa: CASIRPSGRARGQFF
clone_size: NA; v_call: TRBV19; j_call: TRBJ1-3; d_call: TRBD1; cdr3_nt: TGTGCCAGTAGTGGGAGGACAGGGAAGGGAAACACCATATATTTT; cdr3_aa: CASSGRTGKGNTIYF
clone_size: NA; v_call: TRBV7-9; j_call: TRBJ2-1; d_call: TRBD2; cdr3_nt: TGTGCCAGCAGCTTTCCCCGGGGGGATGAGCAGTTCTTC; cdr3_aa: CASSFPRGDEQFF
clone_size: NA; v_call: TRBV13; j_call: TRBJ1-1; d_call: NA; cdr3_nt: TGTGCCAGCAGCTTAGGGACAGGTGTCTCTCTTGACACTGAAGCTTTCTTT; cdr3_aa: CASSLGTGVSLDTEAFF
clone_size: NA; v_call: TRBV5-1; j_call: TRBJ1-1; d_call: NA; cdr3_nt: TGCGCCAGCAGCTTACAGGACATGAACACTGAAGCTTTCTTT; cdr3_aa: CASSLQDMNTEAFF
clone_size: once; v_call: TRBV6-6; j_call: TRBJ2-1; d_call: NA; cdr3_nt: TGTGCCAGCAGTTACGAACCAGGTTCTGAGCAGTTCTTC; cdr3_aa: CASSYEPGSEQFF
clone_size: few; v_call: TRBV28; j_call: TRBJ2-7; d_call: NA; cdr3_nt: TGTGCCAGCAGTTGGGAGGCCGCCTACGAGCAGTACTTC; cdr3_aa: CASSWEAAYEQYF
clone_size: NA; v_call: TRBV5-1; j_call: TRBJ1-4; d_call: NA; cdr3_nt: TGCGCCAGCAGCACCGAGGGTGGGGAAAAACTGTTTTTT; cdr3_aa: CASSTEGGEKLFF
clone_size: once; v_call: TRBV5-1; j_call: TRBJ2-7; d_call: TRBD2; cdr3_nt: TGCGCCAGCAGCGTGGGACTAGCGGGGAACTCCTACGAGCAGTACTTC; cdr3_aa: CASSVGLAGNSYEQYF
clone_size: NA; v_call: TRBV11-2; j_call: TRBJ1-5; d_call: TRBD1; cdr3_nt: TGTGCCAGCAGCTTGAGGGGACAGAAGAATCAGCCCCAGCATTTT; cdr3_aa: CASSLRGQKNQPQHF
clone_size: NA; v_call: TRBV9; j_call: TRBJ2-7; d_call: TRBD2; cdr3_nt: TGTGCCAGCAGCGTAGACCCCTCGATGGGCGGGAGAGGGAACGAGCAGTACTTC; cdr3_aa: CASSVDPSMGGRGNEQYF
clone_size: NA; v_call: TRBV27; j_call: TRBJ1-5; d_call: NA; cdr3_nt: TGTGCCAGCAGTTACGACGGGGTGGGCAATCAGCCCCAGCATTTT; cdr3_aa: CASSYDGVGNQPQHF
clone_size: once; v_call: TRBV7-2; j_call: TRBJ2-1; d_call: TRBD2; cdr3_nt: TGTGCCAGCAGCCTTAGCGGGAGAGGACCCAATGAGCAGTTCTTC; cdr3_aa: CASSLSGRGPNEQFF
clone_size: NA; v_call: TRBV5-4; j_call: TRBJ1-2; d_call: TRBD1; cdr3_nt: TGTCCCAGCAGCACACCGGGACAGCGAACTAATGGCTACACCTTC; cdr3_aa: CPSSTPGQRTNGYTF
clone_size: NA; v_call: TRBV7-2; j_call: TRBJ1-1; d_call: NA; cdr3_nt: TGTGCCAGCAGCGCAGGACAGATCATGAACACTGAAGCTTTCTTT; cdr3_aa: CASSAGQIMNTEAFF
clone_size: NA; v_call: TRBV6-5; j_call: TRBJ2-7; d_call: NA; cdr3_nt: TGTGCCAGCAGTTACGAGGGTCTGGGCTACGAGCAGTACTTC; cdr3_aa: CASSYEGLGYEQYF
clone_size: NA; v_call: TRBV19; j_call: TRBJ2-1; d_call: TRBD2; cdr3_nt: TGTGCCCGTAGTATTTCAGCGGGAGGGACCTACAATGAGCAGTTCTTC; cdr3_aa: CARSISAGGTYNEQFF
clone_size: NA; v_call: TRBV29-1; j_call: TRBJ1-5; d_call: NA; cdr3_nt: TGCAGCGTTGGAGGTGGAGTGGGTCAGCCCCAGCATTTT; cdr3_aa: CSVGGGVGQPQHF
clone_size: once; v_call: TRBV7-8; j_call: TRBJ2-7; d_call: TRBD2; cdr3_nt: TGTGCCAGCAGCTTTGAGGCTGGGACTAGCGGATACGAGCAGTACTTC; cdr3_aa: CASSFEAGTSGYEQYF
clone_size: NA; v_call: TRBV5-4; j_call: TRBJ2-1; d_call: TRBD2; cdr3_nt: TGTGCCAGCAGGAAGGGGCTAGCGGACAACAATGAGCAGTTCTTC; cdr3_aa: CASRKGLADNNEQFF
clone_size: NA; v_call: TRBV30; j_call: TRBJ2-7; d_call: NA; cdr3_nt: TGTGCCTGGAGCCCCCAACTCTACGAGCAGTACTTC; cdr3_aa: CAWSPQLYEQYF
clone_size: NA; v_call: TRBV18; j_call: TRBJ2-7; d_call: TRBD1; cdr3_nt: TGTGCCAGCTCACCACTAGGGACAGGGCCCTTAGAGCAGTACTTC; cdr3_aa: CASSPLGTGPLEQYF
clone_size: NA; v_call: TRBV5-1; j_call: TRBJ2-1; d_call: NA; cdr3_nt: TGCGCCAGCAGCGAGGGCCGGTCTGGGAGGACCATCTCCTACAATGAGCAGTTCTTC; cdr3_aa: CASSEGRSGRTISYNEQFF
clone_size: NA; v_call: TRBV30; j_call: TRBJ2-7; d_call: NA; cdr3_nt: TGTGCCTGGAGTGTACTAGGTGGGGGCGGCGAGCAGTACTTC; cdr3_aa: CAWSVLGGGGEQYF
clone_size: NA; v_call: TRBV7-9; j_call: TRBJ2-3; d_call: TRBD1; cdr3_nt: TGTGCCAGCAGCAGTTACAGGGGGAGGGATACGCAGTATTTT; cdr3_aa: CASSSYRGRDTQYF
clone_size: NA; v_call: TRBV7-3; j_call: TRBJ2-3; d_call: TRBD1; cdr3_nt: TGTGCCAGCAGCTTGACAGGGGGCGTCGCAGATACGCAGTATTTT; cdr3_aa: CASSLTGGVADTQYF
clone_size: NA; v_call: TRBV5-1; j_call: TRBJ2-1; d_call: TRBD1; cdr3_nt: TGCGCCAGCAGTCCCGAGACAGGGGCATCCTACAATGAGCAGTTCTTC; cdr3_aa: CASSPETGASYNEQFF
clone_size: NA; v_call: TRBV4-1; j_call: TRBJ2-7; d_call: TRBD1; cdr3_nt: TGCGCCAGCAGCCTCGGACAGGGAGCCTACGAGCAGTACTTC; cdr3_aa: CASSLGQGAYEQYF
clone_size: NA; v_call: TRBV2; j_call: TRBJ2-7; d_call: TRBD2; cdr3_nt: TGTGCCAGCTTGGGGACTAGCGGGAGGGCCGAGCAGTACTTC; cdr3_aa: CASLGTSGRAEQYF
clone_size: NA; v_call: TRBV28; j_call: TRBJ2-3; d_call: NA; cdr3_nt: TGTGCCAGCAGTCCCTTGAGCACAGATACGCAGTATTTT; cdr3_aa: CASSPLSTDTQYF
clone_size: NA; v_call: TRBV2; j_call: TRBJ1-5; d_call: NA; cdr3_nt: TGTGCCAGCAGTGAGGAGGGGAATCAGCCCCAGCATTTT; cdr3_aa: CASSEEGNQPQHF
clone_size: NA; v_call: TRBV7-3; j_call: TRBJ2-6; d_call: NA; cdr3_nt: TGTGCCAGCAGCCGCGTTGAGGCCGGGGCCAACGTCCTGACTTTC; cdr3_aa: CASSRVEAGANVLTF